What follows describes a single T cell receptor (beta chain). This may come from a read error, since a much larger clone is one base off. The sample originates from a study of Graves' ophthalmopathy and Graves' hyperthyroidism. Study summary: The blood sample was drawn at first diagnosis and before any treatment.

RNA transcripts provided the template for amplifying TCR beta CDR3 regions. Amplification began with first-round RT-PCR using HTBI primers, then second-round multiplex PCR was performed. One entry per CDR3 protein results from TCRdb running MiXCR on the multiplex PCR reads. Among hundreds of thousands of distinct CDR3 sequences listed, roughly 21% were seen once. V shed 6 bases, J shed 4 bases, and the junction held 8 bases outside the gene matches. From germline, CDR1 is MNHEY and CDR2 SMNVEV (reference sequence). The CDR3 contains 14 residues. For donors with ophthalmopathy, the disease showed moderate-to-severe activity, reached CAS ≥3 and NOSPECS ≥4, and had lasted under 3 months.

The origin of this receptor is a woman aged 45-59 years with Graves' ophthalmopathy. Sequencing was performed on peripheral blood. The chain carries TRBV27 and TRBJ1-2, with 7 bases matching TRBD1. The DNA for the CDR3 is TGTGCCAGCAGACCGGACAGGATTTTCTATGGCTACACCTTC. It is translated as CASRPDRIFYGYTF.